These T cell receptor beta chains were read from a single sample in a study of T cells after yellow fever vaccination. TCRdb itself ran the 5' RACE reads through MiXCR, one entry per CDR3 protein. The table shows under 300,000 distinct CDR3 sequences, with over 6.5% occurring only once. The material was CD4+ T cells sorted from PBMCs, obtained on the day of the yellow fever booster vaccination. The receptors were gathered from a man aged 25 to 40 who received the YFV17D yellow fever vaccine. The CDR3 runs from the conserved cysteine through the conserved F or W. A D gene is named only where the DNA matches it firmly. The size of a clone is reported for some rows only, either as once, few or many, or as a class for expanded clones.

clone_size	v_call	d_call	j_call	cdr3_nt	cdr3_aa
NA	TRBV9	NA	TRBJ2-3	TGTGCCAGCAGCGTAGGGTCTGGCGGACGCACAGATACGCAGTATTTT	CASSVGSGGRTDTQYF
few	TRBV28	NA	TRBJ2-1	TGTGCCAGCACGAGCACGGAGAGCTCCTACAATGAGCAGTTCTTC	CASTSTESSYNEQFF
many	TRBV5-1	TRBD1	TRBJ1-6	TGCGCCAGCAGCTTGGCTGGAAGGACAGGGGTTAATTCACCCCTCCACTTT	CASSLAGRTGVNSPLHF
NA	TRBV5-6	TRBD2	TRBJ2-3	TGTGCCAGCAGCTTGATAAGCGGGAGGGTCGCAGATACGCAGTATTTT	CASSLISGRVADTQYF
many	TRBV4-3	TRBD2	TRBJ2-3	TGCGCCAGCAGCCAAGATCATCAGCGGGGGCGAGCGACAGATACGCAGTATTTT	CASSQDHQRGRATDTQYF
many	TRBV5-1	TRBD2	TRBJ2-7	TGCGCCAGCAGCTCGGGACTAGCGGGAGAGTACGAGCAGTACTTC	CASSSGLAGEYEQYF
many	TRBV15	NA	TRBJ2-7	TGTGCCACCAGCAGAGATGGCAGGGGAATTTACGAGCAGTACTTC	CATSRDGRGIYEQYF
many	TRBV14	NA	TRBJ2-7	TGTGCCAGCAGCCAAGGGCAGGGCCCCTACGAGCAGTACTTC	CASSQGQGPYEQYF
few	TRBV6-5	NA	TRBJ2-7	TGTGCCAGCAGCACACTAGTTTCCGAGCAGTACTTC	CASSTLVSEQYF
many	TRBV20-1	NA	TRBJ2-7	TGCAGTGCCTCCGGAGGGCCCTACGAGCAGTACTTC	CSASGGPYEQYF
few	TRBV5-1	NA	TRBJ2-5	TGCGCCAGCAGCGCTATGCTGAATGCCCTACAAGAGACCCAGTACTTC	CASSAMLNALQETQYF
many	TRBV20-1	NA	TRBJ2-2	TGCAGTGCTATCGGCCAGCACCCCGGGGAGCTGTTTTTT	CSAIGQHPGELFF
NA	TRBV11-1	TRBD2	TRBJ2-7	TGTGCCAGCAGCTTAAGGATGGGTGGACTAGATTTTAGCTACGAGCAGTACTTC	CASSLRMGGLDFSYEQYF
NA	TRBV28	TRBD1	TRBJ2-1	TGTGCCAGCAGTAACCGGGACAGGATATCCAATGAGCAGTTCTTC	CASSNRDRISNEQFF
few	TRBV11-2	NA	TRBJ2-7	TGTGCCAGCAGCTTGAAACTAGCTGCCTACGAGCAGTACTTC	CASSLKLAAYEQYF
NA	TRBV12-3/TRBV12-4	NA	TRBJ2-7	TGTGCCAGCAGTTCCACACAGCGGGTTAACTACGAGCAGTACTTC	CASSSTQRVNYEQYF
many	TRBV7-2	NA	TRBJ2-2	TGTGCCAGCAGCTTTACTAGTTTCACCGGGGAGCTGTTTTTT	CASSFTSFTGELFF
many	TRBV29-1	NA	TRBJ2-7	TGCAGCGTTGGGGCGGCAGGCTCCTACGAGCAGTACTTC	CSVGAAGSYEQYF
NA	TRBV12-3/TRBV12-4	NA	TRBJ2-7	TGTGCCAGCAGTTTGAATGAGCGGAAGCACCACGAGCAGTACTTC	CASSLNERKHHEQYF
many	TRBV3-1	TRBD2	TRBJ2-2	TGTGCCAGCAGCCACTCCGGGAGGCACCCCGGGGAGCTGTTTTTT	CASSHSGRHPGELFF
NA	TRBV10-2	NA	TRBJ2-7	TGCGCCAGCAGCGCAGTCCAAAGCTCCTACGAGCAGTACTTC	CASSAVQSSYEQYF
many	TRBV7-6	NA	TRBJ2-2	TGTGCCAGCAGCTCCTTGTGGGATCGGAACACCGGGGAGCTGTTTTTT	CASSSLWDRNTGELFF
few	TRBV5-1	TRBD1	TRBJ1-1	TGCGCCAGCAGCTTGGGAGGGACAGGGGCCCGCCCTGAAGCTTTCTTT	CASSLGGTGARPEAFF
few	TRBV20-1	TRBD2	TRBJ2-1	TGCAGTGCTAGACTAGCGGGGGTGACAAGCTCCTACAATGAGCAGTTCTTC	CSARLAGVTSSYNEQFF
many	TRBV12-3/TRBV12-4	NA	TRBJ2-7	TGTGCCAGCAGTTTATGGCGGAGCTACGAGCAGTACTTC	CASSLWRSYEQYF
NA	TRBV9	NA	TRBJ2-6	TGTGCCAGCAGCGGAAGGAATCTGGGGGCCAACGTCCTGACTTTC	CASSGRNLGANVLTF
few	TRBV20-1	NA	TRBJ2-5	TGCAGTGCCCCGGATTACGCCAGGACCCAGTACTTC	CSAPDYARTQYF
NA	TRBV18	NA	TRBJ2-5	TGTGCTACGGAGGGAGGCCGGGGTCAAGAGACCCAGTACTTC	CATEGGRGQETQYF
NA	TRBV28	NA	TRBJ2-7	TGTGCCAGCAGTTTTTTTGGCTACGAGCAGTACTTC	CASSFFGYEQYF
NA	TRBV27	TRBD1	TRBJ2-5	TGTGCCAGCAGCAGCCTACTTACAGGGGGCGGAGAGACCCAGTACTTC	CASSSLLTGGGETQYF
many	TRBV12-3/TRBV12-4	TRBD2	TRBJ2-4	TGTGCCAGCACCACACACTATGGCGGGAGAGGCAACATTCAGTACTTC	CASTTHYGGRGNIQYF
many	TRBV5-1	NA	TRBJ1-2	TGCGCCAGCAGCTGGGAGGGCGCACGGCAAACTAACTATGGCTACACCTTC	CASSWEGARQTNYGYTF
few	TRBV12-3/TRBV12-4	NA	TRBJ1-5	TGTGCCAGCAGCCCCTTTGGAAGCAATCAGCCCCAGCATTTT	CASSPFGSNQPQHF
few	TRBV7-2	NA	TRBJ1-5	TGTGCCAGCAGCTTAGGGGGCAGGGGTGAGGAGCCCCAGCATTTT	CASSLGGRGEEPQHF
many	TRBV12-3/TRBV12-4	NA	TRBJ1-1	TGTGCCAGCAGGGGAGACGGGAACACTGAAGCTTTCTTT	CASRGDGNTEAFF
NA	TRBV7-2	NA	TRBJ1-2	TGTGCCAGCAGCTTAAACCCGATGGGGAGCTACTATGGCTACACCTTC	CASSLNPMGSYYGYTF
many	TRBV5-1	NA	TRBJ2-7	TGCGCCAGCAGCTTGGCCGGCACGTCGGGTACCTACGAGCAGTACTTC	CASSLAGTSGTYEQYF
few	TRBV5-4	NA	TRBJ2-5	TGTGCCAGCAGCTTGGAAGAAGAGGGGGAGACCCAGTACTTC	CASSLEEEGETQYF
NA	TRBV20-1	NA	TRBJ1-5	TGCAGTGCTGGCTTTGGGGGGGTAGGACAGCCCCAGCATTTT	CSAGFGGVGQPQHF
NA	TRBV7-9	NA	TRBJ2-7	TGTGCCAGCAGCTTAGATGCAGGAGCGGTCTACGAGCAGTACTTC	CASSLDAGAVYEQYF
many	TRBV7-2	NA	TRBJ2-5	TGTGCCAGCAGCCCCGCAAAGGGGGAGACCCAGTACTTC	CASSPAKGETQYF
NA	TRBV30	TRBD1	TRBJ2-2	TGTGCCTGGAGCGAAACCCTTGGACAGGGATTGCCCGGGGAGCTGTTTTTT	CAWSETLGQGLPGELFF
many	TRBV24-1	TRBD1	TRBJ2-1	TGTGCCACCAGCCCAGGAGGTCGACAGGGGGGTGAGCAGTTCTTC	CATSPGGRQGGEQFF
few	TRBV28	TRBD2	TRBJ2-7	TGTGCCAGCAGGATTCCGGGAGGGAGCTCCTACGAGCAGTACTTC	CASRIPGGSSYEQYF
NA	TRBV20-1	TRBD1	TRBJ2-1	TGCAGTGCCGACAGGGGGTTAAACACCGGTGAGCAGTTCTTC	CSADRGLNTGEQFF
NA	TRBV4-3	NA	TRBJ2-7	TGCGCCAGCAGCCCGTTTCAGGGGGGCACCTACGAGCAGTACTTC	CASSPFQGGTYEQYF
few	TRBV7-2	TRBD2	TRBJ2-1	TGTGCCAGCAGCCCTCCGGGACTAGCGATATACAATGAGCAGTTCTTC	CASSPPGLAIYNEQFF
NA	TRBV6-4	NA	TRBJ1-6	TGTGCCAGCTCTAGTGGACGCTGGAATTCACCCCTCCACTTT	CASSSGRWNSPLHF
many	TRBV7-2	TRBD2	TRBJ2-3	TGTGCCAGCAGCTCCCCTACTAGCGTGAGGGGAGATACGCAGTATTTT	CASSSPTSVRGDTQYF
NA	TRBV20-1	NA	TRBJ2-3	TGCAGTGGCCTGCGGACAGATACGCAGTATTTT	CSGLRTDTQYF
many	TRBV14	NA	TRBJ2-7	TGTGCCAGCAGCCAAGATCGGGGGAGAGTTTACGAGCAGTACTTC	CASSQDRGRVYEQYF
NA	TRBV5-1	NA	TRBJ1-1	TGCGCCAGCAGCTTAACCGGAGCGGCGAACACTGAAGCTTTCTTT	CASSLTGAANTEAFF
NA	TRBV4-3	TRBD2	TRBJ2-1	TGCGCCAGCAGCCAAGATGGGACTAGCCTCTCTGAGCAGTTCTTC	CASSQDGTSLSEQFF
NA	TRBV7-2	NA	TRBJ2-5	TGTGCCAGCAGCTTAGCGCGTACGGAGCAGGGAAAAGAGACCCAGTACTTC	CASSLARTEQGKETQYF
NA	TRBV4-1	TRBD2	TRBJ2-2	TGCGCCAGCAGCCACCCTAGGGGCCCGACTAGCGGGAGGGGTCGGGGACCCGGGGAGCTGTTTTTT	CASSHPRGPTSGRGRGPGELFF
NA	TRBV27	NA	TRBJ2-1	TGTGCCAGCAGATCCCGGCCCATCCAAACCTACAATGAGCAGTTCTTC	CASRSRPIQTYNEQFF
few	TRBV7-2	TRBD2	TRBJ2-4	TGTGCCAGCAGGCAGACCGGGACTAGGGAAAACATTCAGTACTTC	CASRQTGTRENIQYF
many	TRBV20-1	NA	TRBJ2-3	TGCAGTGCTCATACTTTACGACCGGAAAGTAGCACAGATACGCAGTATTTT	CSAHTLRPESSTDTQYF
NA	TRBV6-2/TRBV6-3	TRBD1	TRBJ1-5	TGTGCCAGCAGTTACCCAGGGGGTCCCAATCAGCCCCAGCATTTT	CASSYPGGPNQPQHF
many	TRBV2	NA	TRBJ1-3	TGTGCCAGCAGTGTGGGAGAGTCTGGAAACACCATATATTTT	CASSVGESGNTIYF